The entry below gives a single T cell receptor (beta chain) sequence along with its context. The antigen is undetermined. The data were obtained in a study of graft-versus-host responses after intestinal transplantation. Study-level background: Every recipient had anti-thymocyte globulin induction and 2 to 4 years of tacrolimus plus steroids. General study points: GvH clonotypes were identified within recipient marrow, with a subset emerging first in ileum or blood. Across patients carrying graft-donor T cell macrochimerism, allografts held high graft-versus-host to host-versus-graft clonal ratios. With peak circulating GvH clone levels came an association with early post-transplant HvG declines.

V shed 3 bases and J 4 bases; nucleotides not matched to a gene: 8. Germline assignment: CDR1 SGHTA and CDR2 FQGNSA. The CDR3 runs to 15 residues. Produced via immunoSEQ multiplex PCR; TCRdb's table is partial and in-frame only. The profile covers about 97,000 clones, with roughly 90% appearing a single time and around 15% taken by the ten largest. The V gene is TRBV7-2, the J gene TRBJ2-5, with 7 bases that match TRBD2. The material was PBMCs, obtained around 450 days after intestinal transplant. The TCR sequence derives from a human patient who received an intestinal transplant, so some T cells may come from the graft donor. The CDR3 loop is CASSLGAGRGETQYF. CDR3 coding DNA: TGTGCCAGCAGCTTGGGTGCAGGGAGGGGAGAGACCCAGTACTTC.